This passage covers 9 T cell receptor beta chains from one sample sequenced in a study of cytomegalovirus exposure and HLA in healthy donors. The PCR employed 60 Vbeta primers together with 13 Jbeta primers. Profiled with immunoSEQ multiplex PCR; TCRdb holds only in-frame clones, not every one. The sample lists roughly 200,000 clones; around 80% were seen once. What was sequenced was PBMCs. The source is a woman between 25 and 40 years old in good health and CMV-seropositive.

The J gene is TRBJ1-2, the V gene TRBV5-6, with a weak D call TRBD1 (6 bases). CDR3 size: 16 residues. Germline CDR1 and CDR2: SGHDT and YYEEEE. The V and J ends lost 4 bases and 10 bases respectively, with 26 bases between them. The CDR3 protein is CASSIGPMTDRQVYTF. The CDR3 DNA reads TGTGCCAGCAGCATAGGCCCTATGACAGATCGACAGGTCTACACCTTC.

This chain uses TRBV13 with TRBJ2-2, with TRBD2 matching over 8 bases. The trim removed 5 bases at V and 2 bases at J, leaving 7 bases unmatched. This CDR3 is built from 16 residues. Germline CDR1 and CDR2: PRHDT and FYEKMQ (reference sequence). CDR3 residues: CASSGRGGRNTGELFF. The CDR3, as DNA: TGTGCCAGCAGCGGACGGGGGGGCCGAAACACCGGGGAGCTGTTTTTT.

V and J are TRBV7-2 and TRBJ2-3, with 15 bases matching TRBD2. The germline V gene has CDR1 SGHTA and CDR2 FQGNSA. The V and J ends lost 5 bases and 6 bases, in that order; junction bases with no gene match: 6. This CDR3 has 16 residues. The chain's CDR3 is CASSGRTSGGVDTQYF. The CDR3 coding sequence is TGTGCCAGCAGCGGCAGGACTAGCGGGGGGGTGGATACGCAGTATTTT.

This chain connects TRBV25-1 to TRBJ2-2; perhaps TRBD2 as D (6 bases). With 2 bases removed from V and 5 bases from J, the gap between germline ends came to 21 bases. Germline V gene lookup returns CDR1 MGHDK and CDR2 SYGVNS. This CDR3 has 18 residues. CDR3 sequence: CASSERTLSGAGTGELFF. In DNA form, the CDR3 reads TGTGCCAGCAGTGAAAGGACCCTTAGCGGAGCAGGGACCGGGGAGCTGTTTTTT.

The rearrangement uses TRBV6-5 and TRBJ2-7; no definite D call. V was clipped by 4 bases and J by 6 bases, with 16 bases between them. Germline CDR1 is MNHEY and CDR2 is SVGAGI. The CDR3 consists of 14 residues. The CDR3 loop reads CASSSHPSVREQYF. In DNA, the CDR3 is TGTGCCAGCAGTTCCCACCCCAGCGTCCGCGAGCAGTACTTC.

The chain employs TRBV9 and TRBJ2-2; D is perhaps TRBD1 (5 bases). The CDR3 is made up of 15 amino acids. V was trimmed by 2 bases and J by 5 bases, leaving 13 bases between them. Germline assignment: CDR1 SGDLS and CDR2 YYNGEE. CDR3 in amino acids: CASSVDGRVTGELFF. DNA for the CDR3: TGTGCCAGCAGCGTGGACGGCAGGGTGACCGGGGAGCTGTTTTTT.

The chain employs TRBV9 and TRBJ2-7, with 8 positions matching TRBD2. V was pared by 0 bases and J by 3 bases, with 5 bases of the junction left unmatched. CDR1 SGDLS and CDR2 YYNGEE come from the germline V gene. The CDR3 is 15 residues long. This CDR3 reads CASSVGSGGSYEQYF. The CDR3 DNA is TGTGCCAGCAGCGTAGGAAGCGGGGGAAGCTACGAGCAGTACTTC.

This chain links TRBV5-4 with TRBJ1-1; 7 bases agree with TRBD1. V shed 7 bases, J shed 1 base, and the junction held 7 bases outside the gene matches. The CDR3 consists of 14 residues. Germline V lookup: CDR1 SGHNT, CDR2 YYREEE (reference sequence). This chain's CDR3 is CASSNQGGNTEAFF. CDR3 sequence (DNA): TGTGCCAGCTCTAACCAGGGGGGGAACACTGAAGCTTTCTTT.

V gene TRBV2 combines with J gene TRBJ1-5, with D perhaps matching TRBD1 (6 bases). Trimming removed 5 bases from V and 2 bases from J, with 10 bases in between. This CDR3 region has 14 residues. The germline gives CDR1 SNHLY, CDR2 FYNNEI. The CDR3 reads CASSTGSGNQPQHF. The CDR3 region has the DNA TGTGCCAGCAGTACAGGGTCGGGCAATCAGCCCCAGCATTTT. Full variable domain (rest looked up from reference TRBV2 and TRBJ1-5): EPEVTQTPSHQVTQMGQEVILRCVPISNHLYFYWYRQILGQKVEFLVSFYNNEISEKSEIFDDQFSVERPDGSNFTLKIRSTKLEDSAMYFCASSTGSGNQPQHFGDGTRLSIL.